Listed below are T cell receptor beta chains from one sample, sequenced in a study of cytomegalovirus exposure and HLA in healthy donors. TCRdb's copy holds only in-frame clones and misses some; the assay was immunoSEQ multiplex PCR. The table shows 160,000 or so clones, with around three quarters occurring only once. Sequenced input: PBMCs. The receptors shown here come from a man in his forties in good health and CMV-seronegative. Both conserved end residues are part of each CDR3. D genes are given only for firm matches. A clone size is listed for some rows: how often the clone was seen (once, few, many), or a class if it is expanded.

>once|TRBJ2-5|TRBV27|NA
TGTGCCAGCAGTCAAGACAGGCGGCAAGAGACCCAGTACTTC
CASSQDRRQETQYF
>NA|TRBJ2-3|TRBV28|TRBD2
TGTGCCAGCAGTTTGACTACCCTTCTAGCGGGAGGGCCAGATACGCAGTATTTT
CASSLTTLLAGGPDTQYF
>NA|TRBJ2-1|TRBV13|TRBD2
TGTGCCAGCAGCTCGCTTCGACTAGCGGGGCCGGGGTACAATGAGCAGTTCTTC
CASSSLRLAGPGYNEQFF
>NA|TRBJ1-2|TRBV2|TRBD1
TGTGCCAGCAGCCAGGACAGGGTTGGCGGCTACACCTTC
CASSQDRVGGYTF
>few|TRBJ2-1|TRBV11-2|NA
TGTGCCAGCAGCTTCCCGCGGGGACGACGTTTCGAGCAGTTCTTC
CASSFPRGRRFEQFF
>NA|TRBJ2-7|TRBV6-5|NA
TGTGCCAGCAGTCTTGGTAGGGGTCCGTCATACGAGCAGTACTTC
CASSLGRGPSYEQYF
>NA|TRBJ2-7|TRBV6-6|NA
TGTGCCAGCCTAGGCAGGGACTCCTCCTACGAGCAGTACTTC
CASLGRDSSYEQYF
>NA|TRBJ2-4|TRBV7-2|NA
TGTGCCAGCAGCTTAGATCCGCGACAGAGGCAGGAGTACTTC
CASSLDPRQRQEYF
>NA|TRBJ2-2|TRBV19|NA
TGTGCCAGTAGTTACCAGGCTACGAACACCGGGGAGCTGTTTTTT
CASSYQATNTGELFF
>NA|TRBJ2-5|TRBV5-1|TRBD2
TGCGCCAGCAGCTTGGGGACGGGAGGGCCGGAGACCCAGTACTTC
CASSLGTGGPETQYF
>NA|TRBJ1-2|TRBV5-6|TRBD1
TGTGCCAGCAGCTTGGGGGACAGGGCTGGCTACACCTTC
CASSLGDRAGYTF
>NA|TRBJ2-3|TRBV28|NA
TGTGCCAGCAGGGGCAGGGGTCCATCAGGAGCAGATACGCAGTATTTT
CASRGRGPSGADTQYF
>NA|TRBJ2-1|TRBV5-4|NA
TGTGCCAGCAGCTTCGAGACATACTCCTACAATGAGCAGTTCTTC
CASSFETYSYNEQFF
>NA|TRBJ1-2|TRBV5-4|TRBD1
TGTGCCAGCAGCTTGGGTCCGGGACAGGACTATGGCTACACCTTC
CASSLGPGQDYGYTF
>once|TRBJ2-5|TRBV27|TRBD1
TGTGCCAGCAGCCCACCCCCGGACAGGGGCGAGACCCAGTACTTC
CASSPPPDRGETQYF
>NA|TRBJ1-1|TRBV30|NA
TGTGCCTGGAGTGTAAGGGGGGGCCGGGCTTTCTTT
CAWSVRGGRAFF
>NA|TRBJ2-2|TRBV7-2|TRBD1
TGTGCCAGCAGTTCGACAGGGGGTTACACCGGGGAGCTGTTTTTT
CASSSTGGYTGELFF
>NA|TRBJ2-7|TRBV6-1|TRBD1
TGTGCCAGCAGTGAAGTAGGGGGCGCCTACGAGCAGTACTTC
CASSEVGGAYEQYF
>once|TRBJ2-1|TRBV19|TRBD1
TGTGCCAGTAAACGGGACAGAGCCTACAATGAGCAGTTCTTC
CASKRDRAYNEQFF
>NA|TRBJ1-5|TRBV6-1|NA
TGTGCCAGCAGTGAACAGGGCCAGCCCCAGCATTTT
CASSEQGQPQHF
>NA|TRBJ2-3|TRBV5-3|NA
TGTGCCAGAAGCTTGGATGACTCTAGCACAGATACGCAGTATTTT
CARSLDDSSTDTQYF
>NA|TRBJ2-3|TRBV7-9|NA
TGTGCCAGCAGCTTCCCAGGCGCTGGAGATACGCAGTATTTT
CASSFPGAGDTQYF
>once|TRBJ1-2|TRBV7-9|NA
TGTGCCAGCAGCCAAGCGGAAAGGGCTCCTCGCTATGGCTACACCTTC
CASSQAERAPRYGYTF
>NA|TRBJ2-3|TRBV5-4|TRBD2
TGTGCCAGCAGCACCGGACTAGCGGGGAGCACAGATACGCAGTATTTT
CASSTGLAGSTDTQYF
>few|TRBJ1-6|TRBV7-9|NA
TGTGCCAGCAGCTTAGCGGCGGGAATCTCCTATAATTCACCCCTCCACTTT
CASSLAAGISYNSPLHF
>NA|TRBJ2-2|TRBV28|TRBD2
TGTGCCAGCAGTTACCGGACTAGCGGGATCGGGGAGCTGTTTTTT
CASSYRTSGIGELFF
>NA|TRBJ2-5|TRBV14|TRBD2
TGTGCCAGTAGCCCCTGGCGGGAGAGGGAGACCCAGTACTTC
CASSPWRERETQYF
>few|TRBJ2-1|TRBV5-1|TRBD2
TGCGCCAGCAGCCCGAAGGCGGGACTAGCTTCCTACAATGAGCAGTTCTTC
CASSPKAGLASYNEQFF